This entry describes one T cell receptor beta chain. CDR3 length: 16 amino acids. Trimming removed 2 bases at V and 7 bases at J, with 19 bases between. Germline V CDR1 and CDR2: MNHEY, SVGEGT. Profiling relied on immunoSEQ multiplex PCR, and the TCRdb table lists in-frame clones only, not all of them. The sample holds a few hundred thousand clones, around nine tenths seen once. The sample belongs to a study of blood T cell repertoires in COVID-19. Participants were aged roughly 18 to 90 years, lived in roughly 25 US areas, and enrolled virtually. The chain employs TRBV6-2 or TRBV6-3 and TRBJ2-3; D possibly corresponds to TRBD2 (8 bases). Material for sequencing was PBMCs or T cells enriched from blood (not recorded which). The TCR originated in a middle-aged woman who had recovered from COVID-19. CDR3 coding DNA: TGTGCCAGCAGTTACCGGGGACAGCTAGCGGGTAATACGCAGTATTTT. Translating gives CASSYRGQLAGNTQYF.